The 8 T cell receptor beta chains reported below all come from one sample, sequenced in a study of CD8 T cells in Susac syndrome. With random hexamers, reverse transcription was performed on roughly 0.5 to 1 ug of RNA. TCRdb passed the immunoSEQ multiplex PCR reads through MiXCR, listing each CDR3 protein once. The profile covers under 350,000 distinct CDR3 sequences, with about 90% appearing a single time and about 0.07% taken by the ten largest. Specimen: CD4+ T cells from PBMCs. The receptors derive from a human donor with multiple sclerosis.

The chain uses TRBV23-1 and TRBJ1-5; D is ambiguous. TRBV23-1 is given ORF status, its function remaining uncertain. This CDR3 has 20 residues. V shed 3 bases and J shed 1 base, with 25 bases lying between them. CDR3 nucleotides: TGCGCCAGCAGTCAGGTAGGGCATCCGCCTCAGTCGGGAAGCAATCAGCCCCAGCATTTT. Translated, it gives CASSQVGHPPQSGSNQPQHF.

CDR3 in amino acids: CASSEWSENYGYTF. In nucleotides, the CDR3 is TGTGCCAGCAGTGAATGGAGCGAAAATTATGGCTACACCTTC. The V call is TRBV6-1, the J call TRBJ1-2; D unclear. The CDR3 extends over 14 amino acids. Germline V lookup: CDR1 MNHNS, CDR2 SASEGT. With 2 bases removed from V and 5 bases from J, the gap between germline ends came to 12 bases.

The J gene is TRBJ2-5, the V gene TRBV7-9; possibly TRBD1 for D (6 bases). Germline CDR1 SEHNR, CDR2 FQNEAQ (reference sequence). Trimming left V 6 bases short and J 1 base short, with 12 bases between. CDR3 length: 14 amino acids. The CDR3 region is CASRGRGSQETQYF. CDR3 in DNA: TGTGCCAGCAGGGGCAGGGGCTCCCAAGAGACCCAGTACTTC.

The V and J genes are TRBV11-1 and TRBJ1-2; 8 bases match TRBD1. Germline loops: CDR1 SGHAT, CDR2 FQDESV (reference sequence). The CDR3 extends over 14 amino acids. V gave up 3 bases and J gave up 3 bases; unmatched junction bases: 3. The CDR3 bases are TGTGCCAGCAGCTTCGGACAGGGACACTATGGCTACACCTTC. It translates to CASSFGQGHYGYTF.

The J gene is TRBJ2-7, the V gene TRBV7-3; a possible D gene is TRBD2 (5 bases). Trimming took off 5 bases at V and 2 bases at J, with 13 bases between the two ends. Germline CDR1 and CDR2: SGHTA and FQGTGA. This CDR3 spans 14 amino acids. The CDR3 loop reads CASSLEEEAYEQYF. The DNA for the CDR3 is TGTGCCAGCAGCCTGGAGGAGGAAGCCTACGAGCAGTACTTC. The whole variable domain, remainder taken from reference TRBV7-3 and TRBJ2-7, is GAGVSQTPSNKVTEKGKYVELRCDPISGHTALYWYRQSLGQGPEFLIYFQGTGAADDSGLPNDRFFAVRPEGSVSTLKIQRTERGDSAVYLCASSLEEEAYEQYFGPGTRLTVT.

This chain joins TRBV19 and TRBJ2-7; no definite D call. V lost 7 bases and J lost 5, with 15 bases in between. Germline lookup yields CDR1 LNHDA and CDR2 SQIVND (reference sequence). This CDR3 has 13 amino acids. The CDR3 is CASTPAGLDEQYF. CDR3 sequence (DNA): TGTGCCAGTACCCCCGCCGGGCTCGACGAGCAGTACTTC.

The chain carries TRBV7-9 and TRBJ2-1, with unresolved D. Per the germline V gene, CDR1 is SEHNR and CDR2 is FQNEAQ (reference sequence). V was cut by 5 bases and J by 11 bases, with 13 bases left in between. The CDR3 length is 12 residues. The chain's CDR3 is CASSPPASKQFF. The DNA for the CDR3 is TGTGCCAGCAGCCCTCCGGCCTCGAAGCAGTTCTTC.

The chain links TRBV5-1 to TRBJ2-1; 9 bases agree with TRBD2. With V trimmed by 0 bases and J by 5 bases, 3 bases remained unmatched. Germline CDR1 SGHRS, CDR2 YFSETQ. There are 15 residues in the CDR3. CDR3 amino acids: CASSLGRGGDNEQFF. Written as DNA, the CDR3 is TGCGCCAGCAGCTTGGGGCGGGGGGGTGACAATGAGCAGTTCTTC. The complete variable domain, with remaining parts taken from reference TRBV5-1 and TRBJ2-1, reads KAGVTQTPRYLIKTRGQQVTLSCSPISGHRSVSWYQQTPGQGLQFLFEYFSETQRNKGNFPGRFSGRQFSNSRSEMNVSTLELGDSALYLCASSLGRGGDNEQFFGPGTRLTVL.